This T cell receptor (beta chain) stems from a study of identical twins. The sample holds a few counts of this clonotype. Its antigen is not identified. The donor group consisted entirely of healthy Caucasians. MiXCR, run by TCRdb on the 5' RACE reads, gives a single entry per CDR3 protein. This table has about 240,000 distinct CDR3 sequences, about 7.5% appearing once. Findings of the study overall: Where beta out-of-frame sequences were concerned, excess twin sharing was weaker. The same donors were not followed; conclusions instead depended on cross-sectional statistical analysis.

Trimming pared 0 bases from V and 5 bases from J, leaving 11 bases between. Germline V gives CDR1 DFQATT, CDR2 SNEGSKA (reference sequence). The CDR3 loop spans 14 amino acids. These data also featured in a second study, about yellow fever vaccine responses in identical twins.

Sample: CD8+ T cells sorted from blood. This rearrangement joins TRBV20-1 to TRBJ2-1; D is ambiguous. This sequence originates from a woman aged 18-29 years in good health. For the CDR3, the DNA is TGCAGTGCTAGAGATCGAGACTCTGACAATGAGCAGTTCTTC. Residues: CSARDRDSDNEQFF.